Shown below are 23 T cell receptor beta chains from a single sample sequenced in a study of CD4 T cell repertoires in COVID-19. The protocol was immunoSEQ multiplex PCR, while the TCRdb copy is restricted to in-frame clones and leaves out a portion. The sample contains fewer than 9,500 clones, around four fifths of which appear only once. These memory T cells were uncultured and sequenced directly after ex vivo isolation. Sequencing was performed on effector memory CD4+ T cells from blood, taken before the COVID-19 pandemic. These receptors were collected from a human donor who had COVID-19.

The chain has TRBV6-6 and TRBJ1-5, with TRBD1 matching over 7 bases. V lost 6 bases to trimming and J lost 3 bases; unmatched junction nucleotides: 2. The germline gives CDR1 MNHNY, CDR2 SVGAGI (reference sequence). CDR3 size: 13 residues. The CDR3: CASSGQVNQPQHF. Here the CDR3 DNA reads TGTGCCAGCAGCGGACAGGTCAATCAGCCCCAGCATTTT.

The CDR3 sequence is CASSFPGTPQHF. The CDR3 DNA reads as TGTGCCAGCAGCTTTCCGGGTACGCCCCAGCATTTT. This chain joins TRBV7-2 and TRBJ1-5; no clear D gene. The CDR3 runs 12 residues. Germline CDR1 reads SGHTA; CDR2 reads FQGNSA. V dropped 3 bases and J dropped 9 bases, with 9 bases sitting between them.

V usage is TRBV2 and J usage is TRBJ1-4; D not resolved. Germline CDR1 SNHLY, CDR2 FYNNEI. The CDR3 is 14 residues long. Trimming left V 3 bases short and J 4 bases short, with 9 bases between. The CDR3 DNA is TGTGCCAGCAGTGATCGGGTCGGTAATGAAAAACTGTTTTTT. Residues: CASSDRVGNEKLFF.

This clone was observed a single time. The V call is TRBV10-3, the J call TRBJ2-3; tentative D call: TRBD1 (5 bases). Germline V gene data show CDR1 as ENHRY and CDR2 as SYGVKD. The CDR3 is 13 residues long. The germline V and J ends were trimmed by 11 bases and 0 bases, with 12 bases remaining between them. CDR3 residues: CAAGQFSTDTQYF. The CDR3 DNA reads as TGTGCCGCAGGACAATTTAGCACAGATACGCAGTATTTT.

This chain uses TRBV21-1 with TRBJ1-6. TRBV21-1 is flagged as a pseudogene. The CDR3 runs 12 residues. CDR3 loop: CASSNFICPLHF. The CDR3 nucleotides are TGTGCCAGCAGCAATTTTATTTGTCCCCTCCACTTT.

V gene TRBV27 combines with J gene TRBJ2-1; 8 nucleotides match TRBD2. The CDR3 extends over 15 amino acids. Germline V CDR1 and CDR2: MNHEY, SMNVEV (reference sequence). With 3 bases clipped from V and 6 bases from J, the junction kept 7 bases outside the gene matches. The CDR3 bases are TGTGCCAGCAGTTTTACGAGCGGGAGCGCCAATGAGCAGTTCTTC. Its protein is CASSFTSGSANEQFF.

This clone was observed a few times. CDR3 DNA sequence: TGTGCCATCAGTGAGTCGAGCGATTCCTACGAGCAGTACTTC. It yields the protein CAISESSDSYEQYF. J is TRBJ2-7 and V is TRBV10-3, with D unclear. This CDR3 spans 14 amino acids. V gave up 0 bases and J gave up 1 base, with 7 bases separating them. Germline lookup yields CDR1 ENHRY and CDR2 SYGVKD.

The chain employs TRBV4-1 and TRBJ2-7; TRBD2 matches 7 bases. The germline V gene encodes CDR1 MGHRA and CDR2 YSYEKL. The CDR3 extends over 15 amino acids. J was trimmed by 2 bases and V by 4 bases; bases with no gene match: 8. The CDR3 sequence is CASSREGQGAYEQYF. The DNA for the CDR3 is TGCGCCAGCAGCCGGGAGGGGCAGGGAGCCTACGAGCAGTACTTC.

This clone was detected only once. V gene TRBV28 combines with J gene TRBJ1-2; tentatively, D is TRBD1 (5 bases). This CDR3 has 13 residues. Per germline, CDR1 MDHEN and CDR2 SYDVKM. V shed 7 bases and J shed 2 bases, with 11 bases lying between them. CDR3 sequence reads: CASTSGGNYGYTF. The CDR3 DNA reads as TGTGCCAGCACCTCGGGGGGAAACTATGGCTACACCTTC.

The chain recombines TRBV5-8 with TRBJ1-5, with unresolved D. V lost 4 bases and J lost 12, with 8 bases in between. Germline-derived CDR1 and CDR2 are SGHTS and YDEGEE. There are 10 residues in the CDR3. Written as DNA, the CDR3 is TGTGCCAGCAGCCTAGCTCTCCAGCATTTT. Its translation: CASSLALQHF.

This sequence joins TRBV28 and TRBJ2-7; 8 nucleotides line up with TRBD1. The germline V gene has CDR1 MDHEN and CDR2 SYDVKM. The CDR3 contains 17 residues. V shed 3 bases, J shed 0 bases, and the junction held 10 bases outside the gene matches. The CDR3 DNA is TGTGCCAGCAGTTTGCCCAGACAGGGGCTGAGCTCCTACGAGCAGTACTTC. Translating it yields CASSLPRQGLSSYEQYF.

The table lists this clone with a count of one. The J gene is TRBJ1-6, the V gene TRBV6-1, with 7 positions matching TRBD1. With 2 bases clipped from V and 9 bases from J, the junction kept 10 bases outside the gene matches. The CDR3 consists of 16 residues. Germline values: CDR1 MNHNS, CDR2 SASEGT. This chain's CDR3 is CASSELGAGGGSPLHF. The CDR3 bases are TGTGCCAGCAGTGAATTGGGTGCAGGGGGTGGTTCACCCCTCCACTTT.

V usage is TRBV25-1 and J usage is TRBJ1-5, with 9 bases aligning to TRBD1. After removal of 3 bases from V and 1 base from J, the junction contained 4 bases not matched to a gene. This CDR3 spans 16 amino acids. The germline V gene encodes CDR1 MGHDK and CDR2 SYGVNS. The CDR3 sequence: CASSEAQGASNQPQHF. CDR3 in DNA: TGTGCCAGCAGTGAGGCACAGGGGGCCAGCAATCAGCCCCAGCATTTT. Drawing the rest from reference TRBV25-1 and TRBJ1-5, the complete variable domain is EADIYQTPRYLVIGTGKKITLECSQTMGHDKMYWYQQDPGMELHLIHYSYGVNSTEKGDLSSESTVSRIRTEHFPLTLESARPSHTSQYLCASSEAQGASNQPQHFGDGTRLSIL.

This chain links TRBV11-2 with TRBJ2-7; 9 bases line up with TRBD1. The CDR3 has 17 residues. With 1 base clipped from V and 5 bases from J, the junction kept 12 bases outside the gene matches. Looked up from germline, CDR1 is SGHAT and CDR2 is FQNNGV. Here the CDR3 reads CASSLAPYRDRAHEQYF. The CDR3 region has the DNA TGTGCCAGCAGCTTAGCCCCCTACCGGGACAGGGCCCACGAGCAGTACTTC.

The chain uses TRBV19 and TRBJ2-1, with 12 bases identical to TRBD2. CDR1 is LNHDA, CDR2 SQIVND, per germline (reference sequence). V lost 8 bases, J lost 9 bases, and 14 bases stayed unmatched. The CDR3 is made up of 16 amino acids. CDR3 in amino acids: CASANSLAGGMREQFF. The CDR3 DNA reads TGTGCCAGTGCCAATTCTCTAGCGGGAGGGATGCGTGAGCAGTTCTTC.

This rearrangement joins TRBV5-6 to TRBJ1-5; a possible D gene is TRBD1 (5 bases). The germline CDR1 and CDR2 sequences are SGHDT and YYEEEE. The CDR3 consists of 14 residues. The V end was cut by 7 bases, the J end by 1 base, with 12 bases between. CDR3 sequence reads: CASQEGHSNQPQHF. The CDR3 DNA reads TGTGCCAGCCAGGAGGGGCACAGCAATCAGCCCCAGCATTTT.

CDR3 protein: CAWSPGLAELTDTQYF. In nucleotides, the CDR3 is TGTGCCTGGAGTCCGGGACTAGCGGAACTCACAGATACGCAGTATTTT. This chain joins TRBV30 and TRBJ2-3, with 11 bases identical to TRBD2. CDR1 is GTSNPN, CDR2 SVGIG, per germline (reference sequence). There are 16 residues in the CDR3. V lost 2 bases, J lost 2 bases, and 6 bases stayed unmatched.

V and J are TRBV18 and TRBJ1-1; D remains ambiguous. V shed 3 bases and J shed 0 bases, with 8 bases lying between them. This CDR3 region has 14 residues. Looked up from germline, CDR1 is KGHSH and CDR2 is LQKENI. Here the CDR3 reads CASSPLQLNTEAFF. For the CDR3, the DNA is TGTGCCAGCTCACCCCTACAGCTGAACACTGAAGCTTTCTTT.

The chain combines TRBV19 with TRBJ1-6, with TRBD1 matching over 8 bases. The CDR3 runs to 16 residues. CDR1 and CDR2 (germline): LNHDA, SQIVND (reference sequence). Trimming cost V 5 bases and J 6 bases; bases outside gene matches: 9. CDR3 DNA: TGTGCCAGTAGTCTCTCCCAGGGGGCGCCTAATTCACCCCTCCACTTT. Residues: CASSLSQGAPNSPLHF.

The gene calls are TRBV5-4 and TRBJ2-7; maybe TRBD2 (6 bases). The CDR3 spans 15 residues. Germline CDR1 and CDR2: SGHNT and YYREEE (reference sequence). The ends were cut back, 0 bases at V and 4 bases at J, with 14 bases in the middle. CDR3 coding DNA: TGTGCCAGCAGCTTGGGAGTAGCGGAGGTTTACGAGCAGTACTTC. Protein product: CASSLGVAEVYEQYF.

This clone was found a few times. This chain joins TRBV5-1 and TRBJ2-5, with TRBD2 matching over 8 bases. Trimming at V came to 6 bases and at J to 6 bases, leaving 16 bases not matched to a gene. CDR1 SGHRS and CDR2 YFSETQ come from the germline V gene. This CDR3 is 16 amino acids long. CDR3 protein: CASTPEGTRSRKTQYF. The DNA of the CDR3 is TGCGCCAGCACCCCGGAGGGGACTAGGAGTAGGAAGACCCAGTACTTC.

The chain has TRBV5-1 and TRBJ2-2; 9 bases fit TRBD2. Germline V lookup: CDR1 SGHRS, CDR2 YFSETQ. This CDR3 comprises 16 residues. J gave up 5 bases and V 5 bases, and 10 bases lay outside the gene matches. Here the CDR3 DNA reads TGCGCCAGCAGTCGGATAGCGGGAGTGGGGACCGGGGAGCTGTTTTTT. Encoded protein: CASSRIAGVGTGELFF.

This clone was seen once. DNA for the CDR3: TGTGCCAGCAGCCTTATCGGGACAGGGGCAGGGAACACTGAAGCTTTCTTT. It codes for CASSLIGTGAGNTEAFF. The genes are TRBV28 and TRBJ1-1; 10 nucleotides agree with TRBD1. Germline CDR1 is MDHEN and CDR2 is SYDVKM. This CDR3 contains 17 residues. J was trimmed by 1 base and V by 6 bases; bases with no gene match: 11.